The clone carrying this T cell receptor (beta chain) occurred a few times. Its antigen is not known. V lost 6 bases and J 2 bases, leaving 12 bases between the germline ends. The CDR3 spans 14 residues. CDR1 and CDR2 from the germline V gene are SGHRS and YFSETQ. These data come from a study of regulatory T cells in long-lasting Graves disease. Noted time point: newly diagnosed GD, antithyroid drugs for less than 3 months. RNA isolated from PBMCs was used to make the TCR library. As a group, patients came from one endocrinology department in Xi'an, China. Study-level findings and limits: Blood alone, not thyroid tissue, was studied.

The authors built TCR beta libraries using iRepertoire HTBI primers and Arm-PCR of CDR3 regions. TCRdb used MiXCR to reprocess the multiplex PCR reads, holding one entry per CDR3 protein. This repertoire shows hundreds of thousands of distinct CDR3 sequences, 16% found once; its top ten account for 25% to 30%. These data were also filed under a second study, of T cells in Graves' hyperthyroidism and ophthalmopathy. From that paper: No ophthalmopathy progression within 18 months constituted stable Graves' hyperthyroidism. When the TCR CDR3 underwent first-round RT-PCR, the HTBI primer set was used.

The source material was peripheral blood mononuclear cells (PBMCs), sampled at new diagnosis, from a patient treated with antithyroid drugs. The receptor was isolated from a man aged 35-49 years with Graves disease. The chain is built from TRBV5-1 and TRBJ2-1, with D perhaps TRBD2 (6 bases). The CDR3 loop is CASMDRTTYNEQFF. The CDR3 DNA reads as TGCGCCAGCATGGATCGGACTACCTACAATGAGCAGTTCTTC.